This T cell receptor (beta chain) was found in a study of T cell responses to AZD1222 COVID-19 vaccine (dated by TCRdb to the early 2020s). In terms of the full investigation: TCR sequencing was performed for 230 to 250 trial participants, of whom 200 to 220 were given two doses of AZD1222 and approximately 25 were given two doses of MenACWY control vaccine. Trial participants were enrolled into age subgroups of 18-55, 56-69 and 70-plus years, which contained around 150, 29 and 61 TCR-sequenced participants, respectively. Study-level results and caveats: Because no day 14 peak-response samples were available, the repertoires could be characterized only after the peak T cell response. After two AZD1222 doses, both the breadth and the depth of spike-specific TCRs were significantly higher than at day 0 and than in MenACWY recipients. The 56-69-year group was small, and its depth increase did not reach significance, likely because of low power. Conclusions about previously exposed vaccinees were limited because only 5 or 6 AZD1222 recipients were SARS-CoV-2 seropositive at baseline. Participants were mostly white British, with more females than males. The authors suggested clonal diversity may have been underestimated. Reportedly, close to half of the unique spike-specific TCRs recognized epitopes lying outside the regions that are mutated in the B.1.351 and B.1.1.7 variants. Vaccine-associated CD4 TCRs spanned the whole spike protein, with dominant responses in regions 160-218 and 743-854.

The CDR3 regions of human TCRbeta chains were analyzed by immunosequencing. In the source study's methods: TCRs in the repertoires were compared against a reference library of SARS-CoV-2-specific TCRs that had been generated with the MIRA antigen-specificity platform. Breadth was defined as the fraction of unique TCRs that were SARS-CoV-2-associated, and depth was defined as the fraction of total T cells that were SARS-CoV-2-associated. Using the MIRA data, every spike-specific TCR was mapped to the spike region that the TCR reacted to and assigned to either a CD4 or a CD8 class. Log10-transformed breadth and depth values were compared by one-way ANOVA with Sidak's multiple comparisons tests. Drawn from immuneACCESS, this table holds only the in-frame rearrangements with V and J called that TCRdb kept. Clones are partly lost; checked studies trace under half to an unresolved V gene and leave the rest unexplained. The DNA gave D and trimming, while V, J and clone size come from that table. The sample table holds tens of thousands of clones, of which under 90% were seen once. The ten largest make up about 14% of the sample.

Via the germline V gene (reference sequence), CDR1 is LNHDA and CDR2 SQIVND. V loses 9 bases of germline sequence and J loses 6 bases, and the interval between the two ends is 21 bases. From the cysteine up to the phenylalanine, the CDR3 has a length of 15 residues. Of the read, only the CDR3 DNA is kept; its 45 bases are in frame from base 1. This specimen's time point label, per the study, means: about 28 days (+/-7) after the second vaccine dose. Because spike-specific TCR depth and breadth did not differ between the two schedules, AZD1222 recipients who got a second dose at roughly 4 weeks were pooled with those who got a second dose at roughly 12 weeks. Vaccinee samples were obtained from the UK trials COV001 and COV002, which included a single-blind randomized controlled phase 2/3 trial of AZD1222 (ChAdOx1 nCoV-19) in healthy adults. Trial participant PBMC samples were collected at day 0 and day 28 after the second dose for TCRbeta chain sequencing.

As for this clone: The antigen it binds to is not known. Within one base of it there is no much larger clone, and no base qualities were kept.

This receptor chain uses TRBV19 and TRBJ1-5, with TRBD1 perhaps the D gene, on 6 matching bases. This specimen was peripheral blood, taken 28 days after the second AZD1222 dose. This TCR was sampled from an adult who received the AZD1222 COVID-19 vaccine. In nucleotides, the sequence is TGTGCCAGCAATTCACAGGGTTCGGGAGGTCAGCCCCAGCATTTT. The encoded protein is CASNSQGSGGQPQHF.